The 15 T cell receptor beta chains in this list originate from one sample, sequenced in a study of cytomegalovirus exposure and HLA in healthy donors. Sequencing used immunoSEQ multiplex PCR; TCRdb keeps in-frame clones, though not all of them. Of 200,000 or so clones in the sample, 80% to 90% are singletons; the top ten hold about 2%. What was sequenced was PBMCs. Receptors originate from a woman between 18 and 29 years old in good health and CMV-seropositive.

This chain links TRBV30 with TRBJ2-7; D call uncertain. Germline-derived CDR1 and CDR2 are GTSNPN and SVGIG (reference sequence). CDR3 length: 16 amino acids. Trimming removed 0 bases at V and 3 bases at J, with 18 bases between. The CDR3 DNA follows: TGTGCCTGGAGTGTACCCCCATTGGAGCCCCTCTACGAGCAGTACTTC. This sequence encodes CAWSVPPLEPLYEQYF.

The chain employs TRBV5-1 and TRBJ1-5; D remains ambiguous. V lost 0 bases and J lost 7, with 8 bases in between. CDR1 is SGHRS and CDR2 is YFSETQ in the germline V gene. CDR3 size: 13 residues. CDR3 residues: CASSLDGPQPQHF. For the CDR3, the DNA is TGCGCCAGCAGCTTGGATGGCCCCCAGCCCCAGCATTTT.

The chain uses TRBV7-2 and TRBJ1-3, with D possibly matching TRBD1 (5 bases). Trimming took off 5 bases at V and 3 bases at J, with 20 bases between the two ends. The CDR3 length is 17 residues. Germline CDR1 is SGHTA and CDR2 is FQGNSA. In DNA, the CDR3 is TGTGCCAGCAGCATCTACCTAGACAGAGCATATGGAAACACCATATATTTT. As protein: CASSIYLDRAYGNTIYF.

J is TRBJ2-7 and V is TRBV4-1, with 8 bases lining up with TRBD2. This CDR3 contains 15 residues. Germline CDR1 and CDR2: MGHRA and YSYEKL. The V gene end was trimmed by 3 bases and the J gene end by 2 bases; junction bases not matched to a gene: 6. CDR3 nucleotide sequence: TGCGCCAGCAGCCACCTAGCGGGCCTTACCTACGAGCAGTACTTC. It translates to CASSHLAGLTYEQYF.

This clone was recorded a few times. This rearrangement joins TRBV9 to TRBJ1-1; TRBD1 agrees at 7 bases. The V segment lost 0 bases and the J segment 6 bases; nucleotides outside the gene matches: 8. The CDR3 is 15 amino acids. Looked up from germline, CDR1 is SGDLS and CDR2 is YYNGEE. For the CDR3, the DNA is TGTGCCAGCAGCGTAGGTTACAGGGGTGTGCCTGAAGCTTTCTTT. It translates to CASSVGYRGVPEAFF.

The J gene is TRBJ2-2, the V gene TRBV27, with D possibly matching TRBD1 (5 bases). Trimming cost V 4 bases and J 5 bases, with 20 bases left between them. This CDR3 spans 17 amino acids. Germline assignment: CDR1 MNHEY and CDR2 SMNVEV (reference sequence). CDR3 loop: CASSSLPGQENTGELFF. CDR3 nucleotide sequence: TGTGCCAGCAGTTCCCTGCCAGGGCAGGAGAATACCGGGGAGCTGTTTTTT.

V is TRBV9 and J is TRBJ2-4; possibly TRBD1 for D (6 bases). Trimming pared 4 bases from V and 3 bases from J, leaving 11 bases between. Germline CDR1 is SGDLS and CDR2 is YYNGEE. The CDR3 runs to 14 residues. The CDR3 is CASSPLDSKNIQYF. The CDR3 DNA reads as TGTGCCAGCAGCCCGTTGGACAGCAAAAACATTCAGTACTTC.

The chain has TRBV7-2 and TRBJ2-1; 14 nucleotides line up with TRBD2. V lost 5 bases, J lost 9 bases, and 6 bases stayed unmatched. Per the germline V gene, CDR1 is SGHTA and CDR2 is FQGNSA. This CDR3 has 15 amino acids. CDR3 sequence reads: CASSPGLAGVGEQFF. The CDR3 coding sequence is TGTGCCAGCAGCCCGGGACTAGCGGGAGTCGGTGAGCAGTTCTTC.

The chain links TRBV12-5 to TRBJ1-1; TRBD1 agrees at 11 bases. Germline CDR1 and CDR2: LGHNT and FRNRAP. V was pared by 4 bases and J by 0 bases, with 4 bases of the junction left unmatched. This CDR3 contains 16 residues. CDR3 DNA: TGTGCTAGTGGTTCCGGGACAGGGGGGGTGAACACTGAAGCTTTCTTT. This sequence encodes CASGSGTGGVNTEAFF.

V gene TRBV5-6 combines with J gene TRBJ2-3; D remains unclear. Trimming removed 5 bases from V and 1 base from J, with 8 bases in between. The germline V gene encodes CDR1 SGHDT and CDR2 YYEEEE. The CDR3 sequence is 13 residues long. As DNA, the CDR3 is TGTGCCAGCAGTATCACAGGCACAGATACGCAGTATTTT. Encoded protein: CASSITGTDTQYF.

This clone was seen once. This rearrangement joins TRBV9 to TRBJ2-7; 7 bases are shared with TRBD1. Germline loops: CDR1 SGDLS, CDR2 YYNGEE. V gave up 0 bases and J gave up 5 bases; unmatched junction bases: 5. The CDR3 runs to 14 residues. The CDR3 sequence: CASSVGNTGDEQYF. CDR3 DNA sequence: TGTGCCAGCAGCGTAGGAAACACAGGGGACGAGCAGTACTTC.

This clone has just one count. V usage is TRBV7-8 and J usage is TRBJ2-1; D unclear. CDR1 and CDR2 from the germline V gene are SGHVS and FQNEAQ. Between the trimmed V and J ends, which lost 3 bases and 6 bases, there was a span of 12 bases. This CDR3 comprises 14 residues. Here the CDR3 DNA reads TGTGCCAGCAGCTTCCCCCGGGTGGGCAATGAGCAGTTCTTC. Protein: CASSFPRVGNEQFF.

This rearrangement joins TRBV27 to TRBJ1-5; D unresolved. Per the germline V gene, CDR1 is MNHEY and CDR2 is SMNVEV (reference sequence). The CDR3 length is 14 residues. V was trimmed by 5 bases and J by 0 bases, leaving 8 bases between them. The CDR3 region has the DNA TGTGCCAGCAGTCCCGGGAATAGCAATCAGCCCCAGCATTTT. Its protein product is CASSPGNSNQPQHF.

J is TRBJ2-5 and V is TRBV27; 7 bases map to TRBD2. The CDR3 is made up of 17 amino acids. CDR1 and CDR2 from the germline V gene are MNHEY and SMNVEV (reference sequence). J gave up 7 bases and V 1 base, and 15 bases lay outside the gene matches. CDR3: CASSLWEGIGPRGTQYF. The CDR3 nucleotides are TGTGCCAGCAGTTTATGGGAGGGAATCGGTCCCCGGGGGACCCAGTACTTC.

This chain uses TRBV7-6 with TRBJ1-2; the match to TRBD1 covers 9 bases. Unmatched junction bases numbered 7, after V lost 4 bases and J lost 7 bases. This CDR3 is built from 14 residues. Germline CDR1 SGHVS, CDR2 FNYEAQ. The CDR3 spells CASSSLGTGSGYTF. DNA of the CDR3: TGTGCCAGCAGCTCCTTGGGGACAGGGAGTGGCTACACCTTC.